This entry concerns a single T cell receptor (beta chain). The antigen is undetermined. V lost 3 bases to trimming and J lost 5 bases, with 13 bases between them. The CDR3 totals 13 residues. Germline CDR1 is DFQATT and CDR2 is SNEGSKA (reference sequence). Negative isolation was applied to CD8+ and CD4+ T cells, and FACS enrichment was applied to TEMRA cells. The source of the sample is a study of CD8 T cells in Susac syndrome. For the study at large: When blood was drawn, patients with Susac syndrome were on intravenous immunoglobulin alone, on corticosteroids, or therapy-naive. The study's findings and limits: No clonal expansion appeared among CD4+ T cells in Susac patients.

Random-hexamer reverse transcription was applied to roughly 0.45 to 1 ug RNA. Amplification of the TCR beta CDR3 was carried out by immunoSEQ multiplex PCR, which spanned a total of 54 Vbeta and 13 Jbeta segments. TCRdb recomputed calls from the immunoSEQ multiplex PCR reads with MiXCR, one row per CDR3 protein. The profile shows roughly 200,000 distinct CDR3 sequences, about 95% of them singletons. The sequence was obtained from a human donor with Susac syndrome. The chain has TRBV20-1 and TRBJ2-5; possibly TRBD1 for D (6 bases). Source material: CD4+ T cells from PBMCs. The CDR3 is CSARWGPRETQYF. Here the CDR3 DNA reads TGCAGTGCTAGGTGGGGGCCGAGGGAGACCCAGTACTTC.